The present T cell receptor beta chain was sequenced within a study of shared T cell receptors in the human thymus. Only in-frame clones appear in the TCRdb table, and some are missing; sequencing was by immunoSEQ multiplex PCR. The sample shows just under 550,000 clones, approximately 78% of them seen only once. Looked up from germline, CDR1 is SGHNT and CDR2 is YENEEA. The junction had 4 bases not matched to a gene; V was cut back by 6 bases and J by 6 bases. The CDR3 runs to 13 residues. These data were also filed under a second study, of human thymus T cells. This second study notes: Resected material from corrective heart surgery provided the thymus tissue analysed. What related research reported was that thymic repertoires overlapped highly among unrelated individuals.

The sample comprised thymocytes. The V gene is TRBV11-3, the J gene TRBJ1-2, with TRBD1 matching 10 bases. The sequence came from a boy younger than two with a congenital heart defect. The DNA for the CDR3 is TGTGCCAGCAGGGCCGGGACAGGGGATGGCTACACCTTC. Translation: CASRAGTGDGYTF.